This is a list of T cell receptor beta chains from one sample in a study of CD8 T cells in Susac syndrome. TCRdb re-called the immunoSEQ multiplex PCR reads with MiXCR, one entry per CDR3 protein. The sample holds about 150,000 distinct CDR3 sequences, 95% seen once. The source material was CD8+ T cells from PBMCs. These receptors were taken from a human donor with Susac syndrome. The CDR3 runs from the conserved cysteine through the conserved F or W. The order of the fields is CDR3 protein, CDR3 DNA, J gene, V gene, clone size, D gene. D genes are given only for firm matches. Size values are once, few and many counts, or a class for expanded clones, and some rows have none.

CDR3 protein: CSVEDLRAGGYGYTF
CDR3 DNA: TGCAGCGTTGAAGACCTCCGGGCCGGGGGTTATGGCTACACCTTC
J gene: TRBJ1-2
V gene: TRBV29-1
clone size: .
D gene: .

CDR3 protein: CSVRSGIGYEQYF
CDR3 DNA: TGCAGCGTTCGGTCGGGGATCGGCTACGAGCAGTACTTC
J gene: TRBJ2-7
V gene: TRBV29-1
clone size: .
D gene: .

CDR3 protein: CASSLGESGRDTQYF
CDR3 DNA: TGTGCCAGCAGTTTAGGGGAAAGCGGGAGAGATACGCAGTATTTT
J gene: TRBJ2-3
V gene: TRBV27
clone size: .
D gene: TRBD2

CDR3 protein: CSVEGAGANVLTF
CDR3 DNA: TGCAGCGTTGAGGGAGCTGGGGCCAACGTCCTGACTTTC
J gene: TRBJ2-6
V gene: TRBV29-1
clone size: .
D gene: .

CDR3 protein: CSSRRLSSYEQYF
CDR3 DNA: TGCAGTTCCCGACGGTTGAGCTCCTACGAGCAGTACTTC
J gene: TRBJ2-7
V gene: TRBV20-1
clone size: .
D gene: .

CDR3 protein: CASSSQGGGIHYEQYF
CDR3 DNA: TGTGCCAGCAGTTCACAGGGTGGGGGAATACACTACGAGCAGTACTTC
J gene: TRBJ2-7
V gene: TRBV27
clone size: .
D gene: .

CDR3 protein: CASSLSSHNEQFF
CDR3 DNA: TGTGCCAGCAGTTTATCGAGTCACAATGAGCAGTTCTTC
J gene: TRBJ2-1
V gene: TRBV27
clone size: few
D gene: .

CDR3 protein: CAIGTDYGYTF
CDR3 DNA: TGTGCCATCGGGACAGACTATGGCTACACCTTC
J gene: TRBJ1-2
V gene: TRBV7-9
clone size: .
D gene: TRBD1

CDR3 protein: CASSVEGDPSYEQYF
CDR3 DNA: TGTGCCAGCAGCGTAGAAGGGGATCCCTCCTACGAGCAGTACTTC
J gene: TRBJ2-7
V gene: TRBV9
clone size: .
D gene: .

CDR3 protein: CSVESPLPGQFGRETQYF
CDR3 DNA: TGCAGCGTTGAATCCCCCCTCCCGGGACAGTTTGGTCGGGAGACCCAGTACTTC
J gene: TRBJ2-5
V gene: TRBV29-1
clone size: .
D gene: TRBD1

CDR3 protein: CASSRRGQETQYF
CDR3 DNA: TGTGCCAGCAGCAGGAGGGGCCAAGAGACCCAGTACTTC
J gene: TRBJ2-5
V gene: TRBV27
clone size: .
D gene: .

CDR3 protein: CSAATGPTEAFF
CDR3 DNA: TGCAGTGCCGCCACAGGACCCACTGAAGCTTTCTTT
J gene: TRBJ1-1
V gene: TRBV20-1
clone size: .
D gene: .

CDR3 protein: CASSLSESYYGYTF
CDR3 DNA: TGTGCCAGCAGTTTATCGGAGAGTTACTATGGCTACACCTTC
J gene: TRBJ1-2
V gene: TRBV27
clone size: .
D gene: .

CDR3 protein: CASSQEAAGGYNEQFF
CDR3 DNA: TGTGCCAGCAGCCAAGAAGCGGCGGGAGGGTACAATGAGCAGTTCTTC
J gene: TRBJ2-1
V gene: TRBV3-1
clone size: .
D gene: TRBD2

CDR3 protein: CASSVAGTGGAEAFF
CDR3 DNA: TGTGCCAGCAGCGTAGCTGGGACAGGGGGCGCTGAAGCTTTCTTT
J gene: TRBJ1-1
V gene: TRBV9
clone size: .
D gene: TRBD1

CDR3 protein: CASAEATSGRIPSTDTQYF
CDR3 DNA: TGTGCCAGCGCAGAGGCCACTAGCGGGAGAATTCCTTCCACAGATACGCAGTATTTT
J gene: TRBJ2-3
V gene: TRBV7-9
clone size: .
D gene: TRBD2

CDR3 protein: CSASPRDTSYEQYF
CDR3 DNA: TGCAGTGCTAGCCCACGGGACACCTCCTACGAGCAGTACTTC
J gene: TRBJ2-7
V gene: TRBV20-1
clone size: .
D gene: .

CDR3 protein: CASSQVDGLAGAYEQYF
CDR3 DNA: TGCGCCAGCAGCCAAGTAGACGGACTAGCGGGAGCCTACGAGCAGTACTTC
J gene: TRBJ2-7
V gene: TRBV4-1
clone size: .
D gene: TRBD2

CDR3 protein: CASTTPGSATDTQYF
CDR3 DNA: TGTGCCAGCACCACCCCCGGGTCGGCCACAGATACGCAGTATTTT
J gene: TRBJ2-3
V gene: TRBV12-3/TRBV12-4
clone size: .
D gene: .

CDR3 protein: CASSEGGSGSNEQFF
CDR3 DNA: TGTGCCAGCAGCGAGGGGGGTAGCGGGAGTAATGAGCAGTTCTTC
J gene: TRBJ2-1
V gene: TRBV9
clone size: .
D gene: TRBD2

CDR3 protein: CATSARIDNEQFF
CDR3 DNA: TGTGCCACCAGTGCTCGGATAGACAATGAGCAGTTCTTC
J gene: TRBJ2-1
V gene: TRBV24-1
clone size: .
D gene: .

CDR3 protein: CASSLDRWNTEAFF
CDR3 DNA: TGCGCCAGCAGCTTGGACAGGTGGAACACTGAAGCTTTCTTT
J gene: TRBJ1-1
V gene: TRBV5-1
clone size: .
D gene: .

CDR3 protein: CASSQGTSGTGEQFF
CDR3 DNA: TGTGCCAGCAGCCAGGGGACTAGCGGGACGGGTGAGCAGTTCTTC
J gene: TRBJ2-1
V gene: TRBV3-1
clone size: .
D gene: TRBD2

CDR3 protein: CASSEAPDYNNEQFF
CDR3 DNA: TGTGCCAGCAGTGAAGCGCCGGACTACAACAATGAGCAGTTCTTC
J gene: TRBJ2-1
V gene: TRBV6-1
clone size: .
D gene: .

CDR3 protein: CASSGLNTEAFF
CDR3 DNA: TGTGCCAGCAGCGGGTTGAACACTGAAGCTTTCTTT
J gene: TRBJ1-1
V gene: TRBV9
clone size: .
D gene: .

CDR3 protein: CASSQDDGVAGWEQFF
CDR3 DNA: TGCGCCAGCAGCCAAGACGACGGGGTCGCTGGGTGGGAGCAGTTCTTC
J gene: TRBJ2-1
V gene: TRBV4-1
clone size: .
D gene: .

CDR3 protein: CSALDQRRQETQYF
CDR3 DNA: TGCAGTGCTCTAGATCAACGGAGGCAAGAGACCCAGTACTTC
J gene: TRBJ2-5
V gene: TRBV20-1
clone size: .
D gene: .

CDR3 protein: CASSVVPASYEQYF
CDR3 DNA: TGTGCCAGCAGCGTAGTACCTGCCTCCTACGAGCAGTACTTC
J gene: TRBJ2-7
V gene: TRBV9
clone size: once
D gene: .

CDR3 protein: CASSLTRSGRYYNEQFF
CDR3 DNA: TGTGCCAGCAGCTTAACTCGAAGCGGGAGGTACTACAATGAGCAGTTCTTC
J gene: TRBJ2-1
V gene: TRBV13
clone size: .
D gene: TRBD2

CDR3 protein: CSARDRLAGAFPGELFF
CDR3 DNA: TGCAGTGCTAGAGATCGCCTGGCGGGAGCTTTTCCCGGGGAGCTGTTTTTT
J gene: TRBJ2-2
V gene: TRBV20-1
clone size: .
D gene: TRBD2

CDR3 protein: CASSGTAQALFF
CDR3 DNA: TGTGCCAGCAGTGGGACAGCGCAGGCGCTGTTTTTT
J gene: TRBJ2-2
V gene: TRBV25-1
clone size: .
D gene: .

CDR3 protein: CASSTGQGPGEQYF
CDR3 DNA: TGCGCCAGCAGCACCGGACAGGGGCCTGGAGAGCAGTACTTC
J gene: TRBJ2-7
V gene: TRBV5-1
clone size: once
D gene: TRBD1

CDR3 protein: CASSAQTSGSTGELFF
CDR3 DNA: TGTGCCAGCAGCGCCCAGACTAGCGGGAGTACCGGGGAGCTGTTTTTT
J gene: TRBJ2-2
V gene: TRBV13
clone size: .
D gene: TRBD2

CDR3 protein: CASSSTGGSAHNEQFF
CDR3 DNA: TGTGCCAGCAGCTCGACTGGCGGGAGTGCCCACAATGAGCAGTTCTTC
J gene: TRBJ2-1
V gene: TRBV4-2
clone size: .
D gene: TRBD2

CDR3 protein: CSPRGANYGYTF
CDR3 DNA: TGCAGTCCCAGGGGGGCTAACTATGGCTACACCTTC
J gene: TRBJ1-2
V gene: TRBV20-1
clone size: .
D gene: TRBD1

CDR3 protein: CASSLGIFRGLYEQYF
CDR3 DNA: TGCGCCAGCAGCTTGGGGATTTTCCGGGGCCTCTACGAGCAGTACTTC
J gene: TRBJ2-7
V gene: TRBV5-1
clone size: .
D gene: .

CDR3 protein: CASSLEGLAGEQYF
CDR3 DNA: TGTGCCAGCAGCTTAGAGGGTCTGGCGGGGGAGCAGTACTTC
J gene: TRBJ2-7
V gene: TRBV11-2
clone size: once
D gene: .

CDR3 protein: CASSVDSGQSTDTQYF
CDR3 DNA: TGTGCCAGCAGCGTAGATTCTGGACAGAGCACAGATACGCAGTATTTT
J gene: TRBJ2-3
V gene: TRBV9
clone size: .
D gene: .

CDR3 protein: CAKSHRGINYGYTF
CDR3 DNA: TGTGCCAAGTCTCACAGGGGAATAAACTATGGCTACACCTTC
J gene: TRBJ1-2
V gene: TRBV2
clone size: .
D gene: TRBD1

CDR3 protein: CASSRRGRLLVDTQYF
CDR3 DNA: TGTGCCAGCAGCCGTAGGGGGCGCTTGCTTGTAGATACGCAGTATTTT
J gene: TRBJ2-3
V gene: TRBV7-8
clone size: once
D gene: TRBD1

CDR3 protein: CASSLSGGRNNEQFF
CDR3 DNA: TGTGCCAGCAGTTTAAGTGGCGGGAGAAACAATGAGCAGTTCTTC
J gene: TRBJ2-1
V gene: TRBV12-3/TRBV12-4
clone size: .
D gene: TRBD2

CDR3 protein: CASSHRQGFAEAFF
CDR3 DNA: TGTGCCAGCAGCCATAGACAGGGTTTCGCTGAAGCTTTCTTT
J gene: TRBJ1-1
V gene: TRBV7-9
clone size: .
D gene: TRBD1

CDR3 protein: CASSSTGITKDQQYF
CDR3 DNA: TGTGCCAGCAGCTCGACCGGGATTACCAAAGATCAGCAGTACTTC
J gene: TRBJ2-7
V gene: TRBV7-3
clone size: .
D gene: .

CDR3 protein: CASSFSSHEQFF
CDR3 DNA: TGTGCCAGCAGCTTTTCCTCGCATGAGCAGTTCTTC
J gene: TRBJ2-1
V gene: TRBV11-1
clone size: .
D gene: .

CDR3 protein: CASGGRDTSYEQYF
CDR3 DNA: TGTGCCAGCGGGGGGAGGGACACCTCCTACGAGCAGTACTTC
J gene: TRBJ2-7
V gene: TRBV6-6
clone size: .
D gene: .

CDR3 protein: CSAGTVQETQYF
CDR3 DNA: TGCAGTGCTGGGACAGTCCAAGAGACCCAGTACTTC
J gene: TRBJ2-5
V gene: TRBV20-1
clone size: .
D gene: TRBD1

CDR3 protein: CASRGTNLPYNEQFF
CDR3 DNA: TGTGCCAGCAGGGGGACGAACTTACCCTACAATGAGCAGTTCTTC
J gene: TRBJ2-1
V gene: TRBV12-3/TRBV12-4
clone size: .
D gene: .